This T cell receptor beta chain was sequenced in a study of neurological immune-mediated disorders. Study-level points and caveats: The repertoires of 18 of 34 multiple sclerosis patients were placed by phylogenetic grouping in a single related-CDR3 cluster, which may be a signature.

Unsorted libraries were derived from 2 million PBMCs stored at -80 C. The CDR3 is made up of 13 amino acids. CDR1 is SQVTM and CDR2 is ANQGSEA in the germline V gene. The V segment lost 8 bases and the J segment 8 bases; nucleotides outside the gene matches: 9. cDNA synthesis was performed by 5'RACE with 10-nucleotide random UMIs. Each CDR3 protein is one row after TCRdb ran MiXCR on the 5' RACE reads. This table has about 46,000 distinct CDR3 sequences, about 1.8% appearing once. This clonotype showed up many times. The antigen is not known. V is TRBV29-1 and J is TRBJ2-1; 10 nucleotides agree with TRBD1. The clonotype originates from a woman aged 40 to 50 with multiple sclerosis. The sequencing sample was made of PBMCs. DNA of the CDR3: TGCAGCATAAGGGGACAGGGGATAGATGAGCAGTTCTTC. Residues: CSIRGQGIDEQFF.